A single sample is the source of the 2 T cell receptor beta chains below, sequenced in a study of blood T cell repertoires in COVID-19. Generated by immunoSEQ multiplex PCR, the TCRdb table keeps only in-frame clones and is missing some. Counted here are 150,000 to 200,000 clones, roughly 82% occurring once; the ten biggest clones make up around 7%. The sample consisted of peripheral blood. All receptors come from a middle-aged woman with COVID-19, enrolled during active disease.

The V call is TRBV9, the J call TRBJ2-2; TRBD2 is a possible D gene (6 bases). The germline V gene encodes CDR1 SGDLS and CDR2 YYNGEE. Trimming removed 0 bases from V and 0 bases from J, with 12 bases in between. CDR3 size: 17 residues. Here the CDR3 DNA reads TGTGCCAGCAGCGTAGGGATTGGGACTCCGAACACCGGGGAGCTGTTTTTT. Its protein product is CASSVGIGTPNTGELFF.

The CDR3 DNA is TGTGCCAGCAGCTCCGGGGGGGCCGGAAACACCATATATTTT. This translates into CASSSGGAGNTIYF. This sequence joins TRBV7-9 and TRBJ1-3; D is perhaps TRBD1 (6 bases). Trimming took off 4 bases at V and 4 bases at J, with 11 bases between the two ends. Germline CDR1 SEHNR, CDR2 FQNEAQ (reference sequence). The CDR3 has 14 residues.